This TCR beta chain was recorded in a study of blood T cell repertoires in COVID-19. Study in general: The origin of the acute and convalescent COVID-19 samples was the United States, Italy and Spain.

Germline V gene lookup returns CDR1 MNHEY and CDR2 SVGAGI. The CDR3 runs 14 residues. V shed 8 bases, J shed 8 bases, and the junction held 12 bases outside the gene matches. Some clones are missing from TCRdb's copy, which holds only in-frame ones; the method was immunoSEQ multiplex PCR. The sample gives fewer than 50,000 clones, under 90% of which show up once; approximately 1.6% is in the top ten. This chain connects TRBV6-5 to TRBJ1-2, with TRBD1 matching over 9 bases. Sequenced input: peripheral blood. The source is a man between 60 and 70 years old with COVID-19, enrolled during active disease. In nucleotides, the CDR3 is TGTGCCAGCTCTCGTAGCGGGACAGGGAACGGCTACACCTTC. It encodes CASSRSGTGNGYTF.